Shown below are 8 T cell receptor beta chains from a single sample sequenced in a study of T cells in tuberculosis. Profiling relied on immunoSEQ multiplex PCR, and the TCRdb table lists in-frame clones only, not all of them. The repertoire has about 43,000 clones, 94% of them found once; the top ten carry less than 2%. Source material: PBMCs. The receptors originated from a donor aged 10-35 years with latent tuberculosis or without tuberculosis infection. Some clones in this sample may be carry-over from other donors' samples.

This chain connects TRBV6-4 to TRBJ2-1; 10 bases are a match to TRBD1. CDR3 length: 16 amino acids. V dropped 2 bases and J dropped 8; count of bases not matched to a gene: 9. Germline lookup yields CDR1 MRHNA and CDR2 SNTAGT. The CDR3 loop reads CASSDKRDRGIYEQFF. CDR3 in DNA: TGTGCCAGCAGTGACAAGAGGGACAGGGGAATTTATGAGCAGTTCTTC.

The chain combines TRBV4-3 with TRBJ2-7, with 9 bases fitting TRBD1. J was trimmed by 2 bases and V by 4 bases; bases with no gene match: 9. The CDR3 is 16 residues long. Germline loops: CDR1 LGHNA, CDR2 YSLEER. CDR3 nucleotides: TGCGCCAGCAGCCCACGGACAGGGGTTCTTGCCTACGAGCAGTACTTC. This gives the protein CASSPRTGVLAYEQYF.

The chain links TRBV19 to TRBJ2-7; 9 nucleotides align to TRBD1. The CDR3 has 15 residues. Germline CDR1 reads LNHDA; CDR2 reads SQIVND (reference sequence). The V segment lost 4 bases and the J segment 4 bases; nucleotides outside the gene matches: 8. The CDR3 reads CASSRGGQGRYEQYF. The CDR3 nucleotides are TGTGCCAGTAGTAGGGGCGGACAGGGGAGATACGAGCAGTACTTC.

The CDR3 spells CASSEYRSSNQPQHF. In DNA, the CDR3 is TGTGCCAGCAGTGAGTACAGGTCTAGCAATCAGCCCCAGCATTTT. The V and J genes are TRBV2 and TRBJ1-5, with D perhaps TRBD1 (5 bases). CDR3 length: 15 amino acids. CDR1 SNHLY and CDR2 FYNNEI come from the germline V gene. Trimming took 3 bases from V and 0 from J, leaving 9 bases between them.

This rearrangement joins TRBV27 to TRBJ1-5; 8 bases fit TRBD1. This CDR3 is 16 amino acids long. The germline gives CDR1 MNHEY, CDR2 SMNVEV (reference sequence). J gave up 3 bases and V 8 bases, and 12 bases lay outside the gene matches. The CDR3 DNA follows: TGTGCCAGCCGGCGGACCTCGACAGGGGCCAATCAGCCCCAGCATTTT. Protein sequence: CASRRTSTGANQPQHF.

V is TRBV6-6 and J is TRBJ2-2; 9 positions match TRBD1. The CDR3 sequence is 16 residues long. Germline trimming cut 5 bases from V and 5 bases from J; bases unmatched to any gene: 9. CDR1 is MNHNY, CDR2 SVGAGI, per germline (reference sequence). This chain's CDR3 is CASSQLGTGSTGELFF. The CDR3 nucleotides read TGTGCCAGCAGTCAGCTCGGGACAGGGAGTACCGGGGAGCTGTTTTTT.

This clone appeared a single time. The chain couples TRBV4-2 to TRBJ1-1, with a tentative D call TRBD1 (5 bases). This CDR3 is built from 17 residues. V lost 0 bases to trimming and J lost 0 bases, with 14 bases between them. Germline V lookup: CDR1 LGHNA, CDR2 YNFKEQ. CDR3 in DNA: TGTGCCAGCAGCCAAGATGAGGGACTCGGACTGAACACTGAAGCTTTCTTT. This gives the protein CASSQDEGLGLNTEAFF.

The J gene is TRBJ2-7, the V gene TRBV9; 12 positions match TRBD2. This CDR3 has 16 amino acids. CDR1 is SGDLS, CDR2 YYNGEE, per germline. With V trimmed by 4 bases and J by 3 bases, 8 bases remained unmatched. As DNA, the CDR3 is TGTGCCAGCAGCCCGAGACTAGCGGGAGCGGGCTACGAGCAGTACTTC. It is translated as CASSPRLAGAGYEQYF.